Given below is one T cell receptor (beta chain) in context. Its antigen remains unidentified. Across several immunoSEQ plates, the genomic DNA of each subset was split evenly. Profiling relied on immunoSEQ multiplex PCR, and the TCRdb table lists in-frame clones only, not all of them. The sample contains fewer than 2.5 million clones, 93% of which appear only once. The data are from a study of shared clonotypes between healthy human individuals. Study information: Each donor contributed plates that comprised three CD4 naive, three CD4 memory, two CD8 naive and one CD8 memory. Broader study findings: Sequencing depth was predicted to influence how clonotypes are shared among donors. Estimated richness values were generally larger in naive subsets than in memory subsets.

CDR3 length: 13 amino acids. Germline CDR1 MNHNS, CDR2 SASEGT. Deletions cut 7 bases from V and 0 bases from J, with 8 bases between. Sequencing used naive CD4+ T cells from PBMCs. The subset: CD45RA+ positively selected. The V call is TRBV6-1, the J call TRBJ2-3; D possibly uses TRBD1 or TRBD2 (5 bases each). The sequence was collected from a man between 18 and 29 years old in good health. Some clones in this sample may be carry-over from other donors' samples. This CDR3 is CASNRDSTDTQYF. The CDR3 DNA is TGTGCCAGCAATAGGGACAGCACAGATACGCAGTATTTT.